This T cell receptor (beta chain) was captured by sequencing in a study of blood T cell repertoires in COVID-19. This clone was found a few times. CDR3 length: 18 amino acids. Germline lookup yields CDR1 LGHDT and CDR2 YNNKEL (reference sequence). The trim removed 4 bases at V and 1 base at J, leaving 9 bases unmatched. Per the authors' pipeline: The authors estimated nucleated cell counts from reference gene primer amplification. Sequenced by immunoSEQ multiplex PCR; TCRdb stores in-frame clones only, minus some. D and trimming were read from the DNA, whereas the V and J calls and clone size are those reported in that table. The table has around 200,000 clones, about 86% seen once.

The TCR sequence derives from a woman aged 25 to 39 who had been exposed to COVID-19. The V gene is TRBV3-1 (or the pseudogene TRBV3-2), the J gene TRBJ2-5, with 13 bases identical to TRBD2. The sequencing input was PBMCs or T cells enriched from blood (not recorded which). The CDR3 DNA reads as TGTGCCAGCAGCCCGCTACCGGGACTAGCGGGGATCCAAGAGACCCAGTACTTC. Protein sequence: CASSPLPGLAGIQETQYF.